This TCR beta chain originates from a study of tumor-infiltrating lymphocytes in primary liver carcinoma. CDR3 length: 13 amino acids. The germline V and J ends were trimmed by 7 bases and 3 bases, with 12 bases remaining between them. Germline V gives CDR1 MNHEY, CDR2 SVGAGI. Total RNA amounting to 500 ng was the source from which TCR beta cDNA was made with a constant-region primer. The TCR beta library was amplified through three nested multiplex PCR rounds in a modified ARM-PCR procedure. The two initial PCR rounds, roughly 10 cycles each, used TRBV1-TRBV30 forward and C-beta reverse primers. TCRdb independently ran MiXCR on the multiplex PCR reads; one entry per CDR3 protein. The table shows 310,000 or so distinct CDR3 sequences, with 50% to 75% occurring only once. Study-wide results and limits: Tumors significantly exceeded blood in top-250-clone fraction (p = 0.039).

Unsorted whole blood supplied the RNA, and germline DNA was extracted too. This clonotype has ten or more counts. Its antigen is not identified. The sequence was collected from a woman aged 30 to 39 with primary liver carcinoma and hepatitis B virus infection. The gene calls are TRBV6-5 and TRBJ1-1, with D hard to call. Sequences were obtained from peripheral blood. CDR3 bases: TGTGCCAGCACTGAGGGAACTTACACTGAAGCTTTCTTT. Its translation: CASTEGTYTEAFF.